This T cell receptor beta chain came from a study of blood T cell repertoires in COVID-19. The protocol was immunoSEQ multiplex PCR, while the TCRdb copy is restricted to in-frame clones and leaves out a portion. The sample holds under 200,000 clones; around four fifths are singletons and the top ten take approximately 0.9%. The CDR3 extends over 17 amino acids. The germline V gene encodes CDR1 MNHEY and CDR2 SVGEGT. V was clipped by 0 bases and J by 4 bases; unmatched bases: 9. The V and J genes are TRBV6-2 or TRBV6-3 and TRBJ2-7; 10 bases fit TRBD2. Material: peripheral blood. This sequence originates from a man between 60 and 75 years old with COVID-19, enrolled during active disease. For the CDR3, the DNA is TGTGCCAGCAGTTACTCGAGTCAGCGGGAGGGCATGTACGAGCAGTACTTC. This codes for CASSYSSQREGMYEQYF.